The rows below give T cell receptor beta chains drawn from one sample of a study of shared clonotypes between healthy human individuals. TCRdb's copy holds only in-frame clones and misses some; the assay was immunoSEQ multiplex PCR. The sample holds 1.6 million or so clones, less than 99% seen once. Sequencing was done on a sample of naive CD4+ T cells sorted from blood. The receptors stem from a man aged 25-45 years in good health. Each CDR3 is given with its conserved first and last residue. D genes are given only for firm matches. Some rows have no size entry. The others give once, few or many, or a class for an expanded clone.

abundance: NA; d_gene: NA; j_gene: TRBJ2-7; v_gene: TRBV18; CDR3aa: CASSPIPDAEQYF; CDR3nt: TGTGCCAGCTCACCAATTCCGGACGCCGAGCAGTACTTC
abundance: NA; d_gene: NA; j_gene: TRBJ2-7; v_gene: TRBV2; CDR3aa: CASSEGAYEQYF; CDR3nt: TGTGCCAGCAGCGAGGGAGCCTACGAGCAGTACTTC
abundance: NA; d_gene: NA; j_gene: TRBJ1-5; v_gene: TRBV15; CDR3aa: CATSRGNQPQHF; CDR3nt: TGTGCCACCAGCAGAGGTAATCAGCCCCAGCATTTT
abundance: NA; d_gene: TRBD1; j_gene: TRBJ2-7; v_gene: TRBV5-1; CDR3aa: CASSKTGGSYEQYF; CDR3nt: TGCGCCAGCAGCAAGACAGGGGGTTCCTACGAGCAGTACTTC
abundance: NA; d_gene: TRBD2; j_gene: TRBJ2-2; v_gene: TRBV5-1; CDR3aa: CASSPGASGRENTGELFF; CDR3nt: TGCGCCAGCAGCCCCGGGGCTAGCGGGAGGGAGAACACCGGGGAGCTGTTTTTT
abundance: NA; d_gene: TRBD2; j_gene: TRBJ2-7; v_gene: TRBV28; CDR3aa: CASSRGRGDAYEQYF; CDR3nt: TGTGCCAGCAGCCGGGGGAGGGGTGATGCCTACGAGCAGTACTTC
abundance: NA; d_gene: NA; j_gene: TRBJ2-2; v_gene: TRBV19; CDR3aa: CASSTTGSPTGELFF; CDR3nt: TGTGCCAGTAGTACGACCGGGAGCCCCACCGGGGAGCTGTTTTTT
abundance: NA; d_gene: NA; j_gene: TRBJ1-4; v_gene: TRBV7-9; CDR3aa: CASSLVWDRSQKLFF; CDR3nt: TGTGCCAGCAGCTTAGTTTGGGATCGGAGTCAAAAACTGTTTTTT
abundance: NA; d_gene: TRBD2; j_gene: TRBJ2-7; v_gene: TRBV7-9; CDR3aa: CASSLGGLADLDYEQYF; CDR3nt: TGTGCCAGCAGCTTAGGGGGACTAGCGGACCTAGACTACGAGCAGTACTTC
abundance: NA; d_gene: NA; j_gene: TRBJ2-3; v_gene: TRBV7-2; CDR3aa: CASSLAGSTDTQYF; CDR3nt: TGTGCCAGCAGCTTAGCCGGGAGCACAGATACGCAGTATTTT
abundance: once; d_gene: TRBD2; j_gene: TRBJ2-1; v_gene: TRBV4-1; CDR3aa: CASGLFSGTSGQQFF; CDR3nt: TGCGCCAGCGGTTTGTTCTCCGGGACTAGCGGGCAGCAGTTCTTC
abundance: NA; d_gene: NA; j_gene: TRBJ2-3; v_gene: TRBV2; CDR3aa: CASSVGTPTDTQYF; CDR3nt: TGTGCCAGCAGTGTCGGGACCCCCACAGATACGCAGTATTTT
abundance: NA; d_gene: NA; j_gene: TRBJ1-4; v_gene: TRBV7-9; CDR3aa: CASSLYNTGNEKLFF; CDR3nt: TGTGCCAGCAGCTTGTACAATACAGGAAATGAAAAACTGTTTTTT